Given below is one TCR beta chain in context. Its antigen specificity is not known. It may be a read error: a sequence one base away is much more abundant. The data belong to a study of tumor-infiltrating lymphocytes in primary liver carcinoma (dated by TCRdb to about 2017). Notes on the research overall: Hepatocellular carcinoma (four) or combined HCC and intrahepatic cholangiocarcinoma (one) was present in the five patients, who were three men and two women aged 30 to 69 years. The five patients had tumors staged T1-T3 N0M0, with maximum diameters ranging from about 4.2 to 11 cm. Each sample produced about 3.5 to 8 million productive TCRbeta reads, and read depth showed no significant difference between tissue types. Across five regions of each liver tumor, along with adjacent normal tissue and blood, the study brought together TCRbeta repertoire sequencing, expression microarrays and whole-exome sequencing. TCRbeta repertoire sequencing covered 35 or so specimens from 5 patients: around 25 tumor regions, 5 adjacent noncancerous liver tissues and 5 peripheral blood samples. The 20 to 25 tumor region samples were profiled with Agilent mRNA microarrays so that TCRbeta repertoire diversity could be related to the local molecular phenotype. Reproducibility between technical replicate repertoires was high, with correlation coefficients above 0.95 and mean shared-clone rates approximately 0.91. The paper as a whole reports these results and caveats: Repertoire overlap was higher between tumor regions (mean roughly 36%) than tumor-adjacent (17%) or tumor-blood (about 15%) pairs, consistent with antigen-driven expansion. Compared with blood, tumors had a significantly larger share of the repertoire taken up by the top 250 clones (p = 0.039). Since the samples were bulk and unsorted, there was no way to compare CD4+ and CD8+ T cell repertoires. The study included only five patients, and the authors note findings should be validated in a larger study. Because sequencing covered only the TCR beta chain and unpaired alpha chains were not captured, true repertoire diversity is likely underestimated. Just about 8-24% of top clones turned up in all five regions of a tumor, which suggests spatial heterogeneity among tumor-infiltrating T cells.

TCRbeta-specific cDNA was reverse-transcribed from about 520 ng total RNA using a constant-region primer and ProtoScript II reverse transcriptase. Three nested multiplex PCR rounds, following a slightly modified ARM-PCR procedure, were used to build the TCRbeta libraries. Sample barcodes and Illumina adapters were added in a final 25-cycle PCR using Deep VentR polymerase. Before sequencing, amplicons of 200-500 bp were purified from gel using a QIAquick gel extraction kit. An Illumina HiSeq 2500 was used to sequence the TCRbeta amplicons with 250-bp paired-end reads. The authors' pipeline ran thus. Trimmomatic v0.33 was used to quality-trim the reads, and FLASH v1.2.11 was used to merge paired reads so that full CDR3 sequences could be recovered. V, D and J germline segments were assigned to the rearranged TCRbeta sequences by MiGEC v1.2.1b. Clonotype statistics and Shannon-Wiener diversity indices were computed with VDJtools v1.0.0. To cut down on sampling bias, every analysis after diversity analysis relied on just the 250 most abundant clonotypes from each sample. TCRdb reprocessing: public reads trimmed at Q25 with fastp, clones called with MiXCR, in-frame beta chains kept. Duplicate CDR3 protein sequences are folded into a single record with the most common DNA and genes. The V and J calls reflect TCRdb's pipeline rather than the authors' work. The table for this sample lists 80,000 or so distinct CDR3 sequences; 71% of them were counted only once. The ten largest clones add up to 12% to 15% of the sample.

Total RNA and DNA were co-extracted from roughly 18-30 mg of bulk tissue with the AllPrep DNA/RNA mini kit, without cell sorting. Surgical resection was performed in China between November 2015 and 2016 on roughly 5 patients with histopathologically diagnosed primary liver carcinoma. Chronic HBV infection was present in the patients, and the patients were treatment-naive at sampling. Five spatially separated regions were sampled per tumor: superior, inferior, left-lateral and right-lateral poles, plus the tumor centre. Histological examination found more than 75% viable tumor cells in every tumor sample. Pieces of fresh tumor and adjacent tissue were cut in half, with one half kept in RNAlater at -80 degrees C and the other half sent for histology. The sequence was obtained from a woman aged 55 to 70 with primary liver carcinoma and hepatitis B virus infection. Sequencing was carried out using liver tumor tissue from sampling region 4. The meaning of the sample's cell subset or site label: tumor region T4, right-lateral pole.

The CDR3 region reads CASSLGSGLQSQHF. Here is the DNA: TGTGCCAGCAGTTTAGGTAGCGGTTTGCAGTCCCAGCATTTT. The chain is encoded by TRBV28 joined to TRBJ1-5; no D segment can be confidently identified. Trimming removed 2 bases from V and 11 bases from J, leaving 16 bases between the germline ends. The germline V gene yields MDHEN for CDR1 and SYDVKM for CDR2. The CDR3 contains 14 residues, cysteine and phenylalanine counted. This entry keeps only the CDR3 DNA: 42 bases, framed from base 1.